A single sample is the source of the 15 T cell receptor beta chains below, sequenced in a study of shared clonotypes between healthy human individuals (dated by TCRdb to the early 2020s). The library was built by means of the immunoSEQ multiplex PCR assay. Imported from immuneACCESS, the table was reduced by TCRdb to in-frame sequences with V and J called. These copies leave out some clones; in studies compared against another copy, an unresolved V gene accounts for under half, and the cause of the remainder is not known. The table for this sample lists some 1.1 million clones; roughly 80% of them were counted only once. More than 0.85% of the sample is in the top ten clones. The sample consisted of memory CD4+ T cells from PBMCs. Read against the paper, the sample's cell subset or site label means: CD45RA-negative fraction. These receptors were taken from a man in his late teens or twenties in good health. Some clones in this sample may be carry-over from other donors' samples.

The chain joins TRBV27 to TRBJ1-2, with D hard to call. The CDR3 runs 13 residues. The germline CDR1 and CDR2 sequences are MNHEY and SMNVEV (reference sequence). The V and J ends lost 5 bases and 4 bases respectively, with 11 bases between them. CDR3 region: CASSPLGLYGYTF. The DNA of the CDR3 is TGTGCCAGCAGTCCCCTCGGACTCTATGGCTACACCTTC.

V and J are TRBV7-2 and TRBJ2-6; TRBD1 matches at 7 bases. V was pared by 2 bases and J by 4 bases, with 5 bases of the junction left unmatched. The CDR3 spans 16 residues. Germline CDR1 is SGHTA and CDR2 is FQGNSA. CDR3: CASSLSRQGGANVLTF. In nucleotides, the CDR3 is TGTGCCAGCAGCTTATCCCGACAGGGCGGGGCCAACGTCCTGACTTTC.

Remarks on this clone: Distinct nucleotide sequences in the sample also encode this CDR3. V is TRBV5-1 and J is TRBJ2-6; 10 bases agree with TRBD1. The germline gives CDR1 SGHRS, CDR2 YFSETQ. V was clipped by 0 bases and J by 1 base; unmatched bases: 4. The CDR3 totals 18 residues. The CDR3 nucleotides are TGCGCCAGCAGCTTGGCACGGGGACAGGGGTCTGGGGCCAACGTCCTGACTTTC. Encoded protein: CASSLARGQGSGANVLTF.

The rearrangement uses TRBV7-6 and TRBJ1-3, with a possible D match to TRBD1 (5 bases). This CDR3 region has 16 residues. The V end was cut by 1 base, the J end by 0 bases, with 10 bases between. Germline values: CDR1 SGHVS, CDR2 FNYEAQ. The CDR3 reads CASSLETVFSGNTIYF. CDR3 coding DNA: TGTGCCAGCAGCTTAGAGACAGTCTTCTCTGGAAACACCATATATTTT.

The chain recombines TRBV6-5 with TRBJ2-7; D is unclear. The germline gives CDR1 MNHEY, CDR2 SVGAGI. Trimming removed 0 bases at V and 5 bases at J, with 2 bases between. CDR3 size: 11 residues. The CDR3 region has the DNA TGTGCCAGCAGTTACTCAGACGAGCAGTACTTC. Translating gives CASSYSDEQYF.

This clone was recorded once. V is TRBV19 and J is TRBJ2-7, with D uncertain. CDR3 length: 15 amino acids. Trimming took off 6 bases at V and 2 bases at J, with 17 bases between the two ends. Germline V gene sequence: CDR1 LNHDA, CDR2 SQIVND (reference sequence). The CDR3 here is CASRRTQVFPYEQYF. The CDR3 region has the DNA TGTGCCAGTAGAAGGACCCAGGTTTTCCCCTACGAGCAGTACTTC.

The chain is built from TRBV28 and TRBJ2-5, with 7 bases matching TRBD1. The CDR3 is 13 residues long. J lost 7 bases, V lost 4 bases, and 6 bases had no gene match. Germline V gene data show CDR1 as MDHEN and CDR2 as SYDVKM. CDR3 residues: CASSWIGGTTQYF. The CDR3 region has the DNA TGTGCCAGCAGTTGGATAGGGGGCACGACCCAGTACTTC.

The chain recombines TRBV18 with TRBJ2-4; 7 nucleotides agree with TRBD1. Germline V gene sequence: CDR1 KGHSH, CDR2 LQKENI. V gave up 3 bases and J gave up 4 bases; unmatched junction bases: 3. The CDR3 spans 14 residues. CDR3 nucleotides: TGTGCCAGCTCACCGCCGGGACAGAAAAACATTCAGTACTTC. Translation: CASSPPGQKNIQYF. Full variable domain (outside the CDR3, taken from reference TRBV18 and TRBJ2-4): NAGVMQNPRHLVRRRGQEARLRCSPMKGHSHVYWYRQLPEEGLKFMVYLQKENIIDESGMPKERFSAEFPKEGPSILRIQQVVRGDSAAYFCASSPPGQKNIQYFGAGTRLSVL.

The V gene is TRBV5-4, the J gene TRBJ2-7, with D possibly being TRBD1 (6 bases). The CDR3 covers 14 residues. Germline V lookup: CDR1 SGHNT, CDR2 YYREEE (reference sequence). V lost 0 bases, J lost 4 bases, and 11 bases lay in between. CDR3 protein: CASSLDGTRYEQYF. CDR3 bases: TGTGCCAGCAGCTTGGACGGGACAAGATACGAGCAGTACTTC.

In the case of this clone: The sample contains more than one DNA sequence encoding this CDR3. This rearrangement joins TRBV7-2 to TRBJ2-5; 10 nucleotides match TRBD2. The CDR3 has 14 amino acids. J gave up 3 bases and V 3 bases, and 1 base lay outside the gene matches. Germline V CDR1 and CDR2: SGHTA, FQGNSA. CDR3 bases: TGTGCCAGCAGCTTCGGGACTAGCGAAGAGACCCAGTACTTC. It encodes CASSFGTSEETQYF.

The gene calls are TRBV28 and TRBJ2-2, with TRBD2 matching 12 bases. The CDR3 has 17 amino acids. Germline V gives CDR1 MDHEN, CDR2 SYDVKM. V shed 6 bases, J shed 5 bases, and the junction held 10 bases outside the gene matches. CDR3 DNA: TGTGCCAGCAGGCTCGCCCTAGGACTAGCGGGGACCGGGGAGCTGTTTTTT. Protein product: CASRLALGLAGTGELFF.

The chain carries TRBV19 and TRBJ1-2; maybe TRBD1 (5 bases). The V gene's germline CDR1 is LNHDA and CDR2 SQIVND (reference sequence). The CDR3 consists of 14 residues. The V end was cut by 5 bases, the J end by 4 bases, with 14 bases between. CDR3 nucleotides: TGTGCCAGTAGTCCCCGGGGCGCAATCTATGGCTACACCTTC. The encoded protein is CASSPRGAIYGYTF.

The chain employs TRBV28 and TRBJ1-2; tentative D call: TRBD1 (5 bases). The CDR3 covers 15 residues. From germline, CDR1 is MDHEN and CDR2 SYDVKM. V was trimmed by 5 bases and J by 8 bases, leaving 21 bases between them. DNA for the CDR3: TGTGCCAGCAGTCAGATCCAGGGCTCTCCTGGGGGCTACACCTTC. Translating it yields CASSQIQGSPGGYTF.

This clone was counted a few times. In nucleotides, the CDR3 is TGTGCCAGCACTCTGACAGGGCTGAACACTGAAGCTTTCTTT. It specifies CASTLTGLNTEAFF. This chain joins TRBV19 and TRBJ1-1; 7 bases are shared with TRBD1. Unmatched junction bases numbered 7, after V lost 9 bases and J lost 0 bases. Per germline, CDR1 LNHDA and CDR2 SQIVND (reference sequence). This CDR3 is built from 14 residues. Full variable domain (remainder filled in from reference TRBV19 and TRBJ1-1): DGGITQSPKYLFRKEGQNVTLSCEQNLNHDAMYWYRQDPGQGLRLIYYSQIVNDFQKGDIAEGYSVSREKKESFPLTVTSAQKNPTAFYLCASTLTGLNTEAFFGQGTRLTVV.

This clone has only a few counts. The DNA of the CDR3 is TGTGCCAGCTCACCTCCGGGACCCAGTAGGGCTGAAGCTTTCTTT. This translates into CASSPPGPSRAEAFF. This chain uses TRBV18 with TRBJ1-1, with a possible D match to TRBD1 (5 bases). This CDR3 has 15 residues. Germline assignment: CDR1 KGHSH and CDR2 LQKENI. V dropped 3 bases and J dropped 6 bases, with 17 bases sitting between them.